This T cell receptor (beta chain) appears in the sequencing data of a study of OX40 agonist ivuxolimab in advanced cancers. Germline-derived CDR1 and CDR2 are MNHEY and SMNVEV (reference sequence). Between the trimmed V and J ends, which lost 5 bases and 1 base, there was a span of 15 bases. This CDR3 region has 15 residues. The method was immunoSEQ multiplex PCR; TCRdb's version includes in-frame clones alone and lacks a portion of them. The sample holds 72,000 or so clones, roughly 87% seen once. The V call is TRBV27, the J call TRBJ2-7, with D possibly TRBD2 on 6 matching bases. This material consisted of CD4+ or CD8+ T cells sorted from blood, taken in a trial of the OX40 agonist ivuxolimab. The TCR originated in an adult with an advanced solid tumor such as melanoma, head and neck, liver or kidney cancer. The CDR3 nucleotides are TGTGCCAGCAGTATATACCGGGACTTTTCCTACGAGCAGTACTTC. It translates to CASSIYRDFSYEQYF.